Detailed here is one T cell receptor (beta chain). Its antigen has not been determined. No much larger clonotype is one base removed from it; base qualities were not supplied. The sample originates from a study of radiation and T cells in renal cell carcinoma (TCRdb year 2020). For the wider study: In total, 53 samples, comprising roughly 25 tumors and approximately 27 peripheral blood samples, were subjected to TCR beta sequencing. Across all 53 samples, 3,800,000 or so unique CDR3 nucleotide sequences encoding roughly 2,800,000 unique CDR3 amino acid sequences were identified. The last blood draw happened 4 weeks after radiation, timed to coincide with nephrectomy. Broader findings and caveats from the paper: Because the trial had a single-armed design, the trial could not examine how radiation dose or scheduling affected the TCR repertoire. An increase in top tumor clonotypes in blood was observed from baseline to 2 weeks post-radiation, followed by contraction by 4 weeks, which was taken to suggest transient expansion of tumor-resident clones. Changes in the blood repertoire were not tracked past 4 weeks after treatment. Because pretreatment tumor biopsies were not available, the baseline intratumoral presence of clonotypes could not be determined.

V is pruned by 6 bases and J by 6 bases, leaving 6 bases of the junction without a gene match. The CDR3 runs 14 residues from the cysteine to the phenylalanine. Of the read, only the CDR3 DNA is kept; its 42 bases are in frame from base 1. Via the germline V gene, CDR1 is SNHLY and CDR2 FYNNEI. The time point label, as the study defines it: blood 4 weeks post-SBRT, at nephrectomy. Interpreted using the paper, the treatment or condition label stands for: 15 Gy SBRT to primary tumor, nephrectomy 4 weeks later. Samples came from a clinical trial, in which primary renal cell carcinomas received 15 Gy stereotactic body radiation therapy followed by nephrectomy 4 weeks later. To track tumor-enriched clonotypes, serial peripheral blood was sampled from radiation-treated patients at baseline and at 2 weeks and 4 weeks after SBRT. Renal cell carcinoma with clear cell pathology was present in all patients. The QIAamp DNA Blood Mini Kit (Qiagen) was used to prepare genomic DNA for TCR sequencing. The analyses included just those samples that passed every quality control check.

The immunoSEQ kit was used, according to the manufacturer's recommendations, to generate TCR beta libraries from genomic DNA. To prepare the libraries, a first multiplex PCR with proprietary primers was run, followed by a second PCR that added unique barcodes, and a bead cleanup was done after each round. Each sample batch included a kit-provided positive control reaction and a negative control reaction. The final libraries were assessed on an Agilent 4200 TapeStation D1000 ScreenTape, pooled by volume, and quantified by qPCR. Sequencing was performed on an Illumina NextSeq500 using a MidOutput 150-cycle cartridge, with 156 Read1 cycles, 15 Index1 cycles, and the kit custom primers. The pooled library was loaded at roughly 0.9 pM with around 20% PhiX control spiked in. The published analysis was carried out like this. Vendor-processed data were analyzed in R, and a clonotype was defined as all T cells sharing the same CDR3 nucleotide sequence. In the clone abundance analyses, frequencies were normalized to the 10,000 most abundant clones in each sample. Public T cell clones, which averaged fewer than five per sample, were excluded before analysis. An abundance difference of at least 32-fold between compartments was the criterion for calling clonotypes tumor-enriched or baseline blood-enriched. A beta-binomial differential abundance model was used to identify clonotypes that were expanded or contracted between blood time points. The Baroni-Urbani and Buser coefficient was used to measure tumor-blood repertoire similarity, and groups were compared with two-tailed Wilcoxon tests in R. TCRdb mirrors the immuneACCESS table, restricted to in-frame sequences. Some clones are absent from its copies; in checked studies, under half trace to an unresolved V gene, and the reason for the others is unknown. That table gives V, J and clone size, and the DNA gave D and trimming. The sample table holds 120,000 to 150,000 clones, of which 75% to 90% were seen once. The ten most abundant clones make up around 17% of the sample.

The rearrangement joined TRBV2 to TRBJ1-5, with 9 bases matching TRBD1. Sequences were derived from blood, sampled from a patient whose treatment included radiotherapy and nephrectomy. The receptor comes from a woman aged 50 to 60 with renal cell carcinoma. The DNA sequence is TGTGCCAGCAGGTTACAGGGGGCCTCTCAGCCCCAGCATTTT. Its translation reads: CASRLQGASQPQHF.